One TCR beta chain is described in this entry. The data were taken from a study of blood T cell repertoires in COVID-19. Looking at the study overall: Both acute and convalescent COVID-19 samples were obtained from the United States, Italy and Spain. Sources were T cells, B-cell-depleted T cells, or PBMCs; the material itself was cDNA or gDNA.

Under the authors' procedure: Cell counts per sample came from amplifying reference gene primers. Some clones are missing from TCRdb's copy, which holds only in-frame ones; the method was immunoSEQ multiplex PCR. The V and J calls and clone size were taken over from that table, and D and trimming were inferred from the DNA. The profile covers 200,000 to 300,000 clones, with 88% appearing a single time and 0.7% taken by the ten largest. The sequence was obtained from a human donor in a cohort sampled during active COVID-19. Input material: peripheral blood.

CDR3 amino acids: CASSLGRDSPYEQYF. The CDR3 DNA reads TGTGCCAGCAGCTTGGGCCGGGACTCGCCCTACGAGCAGTACTTC. The chain recombines TRBV7-2 with TRBJ2-7; a possible D gene is TRBD2 (6 bases). From germline, CDR1 is SGHTA and CDR2 FQGNSA. V lost 3 bases to trimming and J lost 2 bases, with 14 bases between them. The CDR3 contains 15 residues.